Listed below are T cell receptor beta chains from one sample, sequenced in a study of cytomegalovirus exposure and HLA in healthy donors. Generated by immunoSEQ multiplex PCR, the TCRdb table keeps only in-frame clones and is missing some. The sample has fewer than 90,000 clones; 75% to 80% are singletons. The sequenced sample consisted of PBMCs. Receptors were obtained from a female donor in good health and CMV-seronegative. Both conserved end residues are part of each CDR3. D genes are given only for firm matches. For some rows the clone size is stated as once, few or many, or as a class when expanded; others skip it.

CDR3 protein	CDR3 DNA	J gene	clone size	V gene	D gene
CASSLSGQGNTEAFF	TGTGCCAGCAGCCTATCCGGACAGGGGAACACTGAAGCTTTCTTT	TRBJ1-1	-	TRBV14	TRBD1
CASSPSDRGVNEQFF	TGTGCCAGCAGCCCGTCGGACAGGGGCGTGAATGAGCAGTTCTTC	TRBJ2-1	-	TRBV7-9	TRBD1
CASSEAGYHNEQFF	TGTGCCAGCAGTGAAGCGGGCTATCACAATGAGCAGTTCTTC	TRBJ2-1	-	TRBV2	-
CASSGGMRDYEQYF	TGTGCCAGCAGTGGCGGTATGAGGGATTACGAGCAGTACTTC	TRBJ2-7	-	TRBV28	-
CASSPRPGLDLSSTDTQYF	TGTGCCAGCAGTCCGCGGCCGGGACTAGACCTATCTAGCACAGATACGCAGTATTTT	TRBJ2-3	-	TRBV2	TRBD2
CASGTNTDTQYF	TGTGCCAGCGGGACTAACACAGATACGCAGTATTTT	TRBJ2-3	-	TRBV28	TRBD2
CASSPQGVNTEAFF	TGTGCCAGCAGCCCCCAGGGGGTGAACACTGAAGCTTTCTTT	TRBJ1-1	-	TRBV4-2	TRBD1
CASSSYGTANYGYTF	TGTGCCAGCAGTTCGTACGGGACAGCCAACTATGGCTACACCTTC	TRBJ1-2	few	TRBV27	TRBD1
CASSLSGTSGGAVYDEQFF	TGTGCCAGCAGCTTAAGTGGGACTAGCGGGGGGGCCGTCTACGATGAGCAGTTCTTC	TRBJ2-1	-	TRBV5-6	TRBD2
CASSLSPGRETQYF	TGTGCCAGCAGCCTAAGTCCTGGGAGGGAGACCCAGTACTTC	TRBJ2-5	-	TRBV7-2	-
CASSSNQGGNQPQHF	TGTGCCAGCAGTTCCAACCAGGGTGGCAATCAGCCCCAGCATTTT	TRBJ1-5	few	TRBV28	-
CASSRSQGDYNEQFF	TGTGCCAGCAGCCGTTCCCAGGGGGATTACAATGAGCAGTTCTTC	TRBJ2-1	-	TRBV7-2	TRBD1
CASSQDRGIDTEAFF	TGCGCCAGCAGCCAAGATAGAGGGATTGACACTGAAGCTTTCTTT	TRBJ1-1	-	TRBV4-3	-
CASRTAGGHEQFF	TGTGCCAGCAGGACGGCAGGGGGCCATGAGCAGTTCTTC	TRBJ2-1	-	TRBV6-5	TRBD1
CATLEPPSYEQYF	TGTGCCACCCTTGAGCCCCCAAGCTACGAGCAGTACTTC	TRBJ2-7	-	TRBV15	-